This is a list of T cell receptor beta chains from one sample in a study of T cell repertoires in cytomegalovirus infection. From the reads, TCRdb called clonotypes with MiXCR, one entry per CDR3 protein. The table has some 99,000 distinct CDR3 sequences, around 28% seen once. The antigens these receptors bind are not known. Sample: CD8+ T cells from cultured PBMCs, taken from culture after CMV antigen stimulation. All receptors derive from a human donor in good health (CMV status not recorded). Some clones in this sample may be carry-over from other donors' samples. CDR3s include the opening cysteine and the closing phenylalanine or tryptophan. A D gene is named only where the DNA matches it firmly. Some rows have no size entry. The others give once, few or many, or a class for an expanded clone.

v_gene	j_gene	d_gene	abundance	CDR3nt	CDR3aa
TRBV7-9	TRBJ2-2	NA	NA	TGTGCCAGCAGCTCCTGGGACACCAACACCGGGGAGCTGTTTTTT	CASSSWDTNTGELFF
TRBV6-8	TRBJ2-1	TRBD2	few	TGTGCCAGCAGTGGTACTAGCGGGGGTTACAATGAGCAGTTCTTC	CASSGTSGGYNEQFF
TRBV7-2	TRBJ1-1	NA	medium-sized	TGTGCCAGCAGCTTAGTTGGGGGTCTGAACACTGAAGCTTTCTTT	CASSLVGGLNTEAFF
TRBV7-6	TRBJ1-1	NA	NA	TGTGCCAGCCTTCTTGGGCCACTAATGAACACTGAAGCTTTCTTT	CASLLGPLMNTEAFF
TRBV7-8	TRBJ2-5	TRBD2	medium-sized	TGTGCCAGCACCCAAGCGGGGGGGCCTCAAGAGACCCAGTACTTC	CASTQAGGPQETQYF
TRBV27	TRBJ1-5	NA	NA	TGTGCCAGCAGTTTCGCCCGGGCTCCTAGCAATCAGCCCCAGCATTTT	CASSFARAPSNQPQHF
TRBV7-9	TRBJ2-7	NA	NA	TGTGCCAGCAGCTTAGCGCGAGACGAGCAGTACTTC	CASSLARDEQYF
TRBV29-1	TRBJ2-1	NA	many	TGCAGGGTGAAATCTGGGTACAATGAGCAGTTCTTC	CRVKSGYNEQFF
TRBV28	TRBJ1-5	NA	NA	TGTGCCAGCAGTTTCGATCGGGCCCAGCATTTT	CASSFDRAQHF
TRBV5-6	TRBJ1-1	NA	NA	TGTGCCAGCAGCTTGTGGGGGGGATGGACTGAAGCTTTCTTT	CASSLWGGWTEAFF
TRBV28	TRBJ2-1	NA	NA	TGTGCCAGCAGTCCTCACCGGACAAGTAGCTCCTACAATGAGCAGTTCTTC	CASSPHRTSSSYNEQFF
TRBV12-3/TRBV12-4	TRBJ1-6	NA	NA	TGTGCCAGCAGCCCCGGAGGGAATTCACCCCTCCACTTT	CASSPGGNSPLHF
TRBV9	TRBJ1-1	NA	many	TGTGCCAGCAGCGTAGTCCCCGGGGGGTACTCGAACACTGAAGCTTTCTTT	CASSVVPGGYSNTEAFF
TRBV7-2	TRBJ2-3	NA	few	TGTGCCAGCAGCCATGCAGGGGGCACAGATACGCAGTATTTT	CASSHAGGTDTQYF
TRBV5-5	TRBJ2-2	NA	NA	TGTGCCAGCAGCGTCAGGGGGAACACCGGGGAGCTGTTTTTT	CASSVRGNTGELFF
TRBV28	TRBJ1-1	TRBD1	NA	TGTGCCAGCAGTTTCAGAGGGGGCCCTGAAGCTTTCTTT	CASSFRGGPEAFF
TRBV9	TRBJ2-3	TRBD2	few	TGTGCCAGCAGCGACAGTCGACTAGCGCCCACAGATACGCAGTATTTT	CASSDSRLAPTDTQYF
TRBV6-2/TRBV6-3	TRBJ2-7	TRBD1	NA	TGTGCCAGCAGCGACCGACAGGGTTGGGCCTACGAGCAGTACTTC	CASSDRQGWAYEQYF
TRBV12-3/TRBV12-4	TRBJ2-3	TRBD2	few	TGTGCCAGCAGTTCCCTAGCGGGGAGGAATACGCAGTATTTT	CASSSLAGRNTQYF
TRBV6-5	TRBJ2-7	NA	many	TGTGCCAGCAGTATGGAACCCCGGGACTCCTACGAGCAGTACTTC	CASSMEPRDSYEQYF
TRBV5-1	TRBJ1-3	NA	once	TGCGCCAGCAGCTACGCACCGGGGGAGGGGAACACCATATATTTT	CASSYAPGEGNTIYF
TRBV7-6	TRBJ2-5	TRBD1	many	TGTGCCAGCAGCTTAGATACAGGGGGCTCGCGAGAGACCCAGTACTTC	CASSLDTGGSRETQYF
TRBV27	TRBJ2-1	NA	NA	TGTGCCAGCAGTCCCGGCCGAGAGCAGTTCTTC	CASSPGREQFF
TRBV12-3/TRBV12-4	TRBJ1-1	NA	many	TGTGCCAGCAGTTGGGGCTCGAACACTGAAGCTTTCTTT	CASSWGSNTEAFF
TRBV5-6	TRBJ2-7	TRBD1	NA	TGTGCCAGCAGCTCCGGACAGGGTGGCGAGCAGTACTTC	CASSSGQGGEQYF
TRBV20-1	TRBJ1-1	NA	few	TGCAGTGCTCCCGACAGGATAAGTACTGAAGCTTTCTTT	CSAPDRISTEAFF
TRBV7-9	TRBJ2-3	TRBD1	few	TGTGCCAGCACCCCAGGGGGTAGGAGCACAGATACGCAGTATTTT	CASTPGGRSTDTQYF
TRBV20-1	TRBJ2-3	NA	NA	TGCAGTGCGTCGATTGGTGGGTTTAGCACAGATACGCAGTATTTT	CSASIGGFSTDTQYF
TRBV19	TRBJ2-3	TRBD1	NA	TGTGCCAGTTTGGACAGGGACACAGATACGCAGTATTTT	CASLDRDTDTQYF
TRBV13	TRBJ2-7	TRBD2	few	TGTGCCAGCAGCCTCGGGACTAGCGAGTACGAGCAGTACTTC	CASSLGTSEYEQYF
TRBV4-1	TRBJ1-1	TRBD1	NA	TGCGCCAGCAGCCAAGGACAGGGGCTAAACACTGAAGCTTTCTTT	CASSQGQGLNTEAFF